The 32 T cell receptor beta chains listed next were all sequenced from one sample in a study of molecular identifiers for immune sequencing clone quantification. MiXCR was run by TCRdb on the PCR reads, yielding one entry per CDR3 protein. The profile shows 490,000 or so distinct CDR3 sequences, roughly 24% of them singletons. The sample comprised naive CD8+ T cells from blood, with Jurkat cell RNA spiked in. The subset is: FACS-sorted CD8+CD4-CCR7+CD45RA+ naive T cells. Receptors originate from a human donor in good health. Some libraries in this study had Jurkat cell RNA spiked in.

The chain employs TRBV9 and TRBJ1-4, with 10 positions matching TRBD1. In germline, CDR1 is SGDLS, CDR2 YYNGEE. CDR3 size: 17 residues. Losses at the gene ends were 0 bases for V and 6 bases for J; bases not matched to a gene: 8. The CDR3, as DNA: TGTGCCAGCAGCGTAGAAGGGGGACAGGGGTTTGATGAAAAACTGTTTTTT. Amino acids: CASSVEGGQGFDEKLFF. Full variable domain (rest looked up from reference TRBV9 and TRBJ1-4): DSGVTQTPKHLITATGQRVTLRCSPRSGDLSVYWYQQSLDQGLQFLIQYYNGEERAKGNILERFSAQQFPDLHSELNLSSLELGDSALYFCASSVEGGQGFDEKLFFGSGTQLSVL.

This clonotype was counted a few times. The rearrangement uses TRBV28 and TRBJ2-5; 7 nucleotides agree with TRBD1. CDR3 length: 14 residues. The germline V gene has CDR1 MDHEN and CDR2 SYDVKM. V lost 5 bases to trimming and J lost 4 bases; unmatched junction nucleotides: 7. The CDR3 loop reads CASSNGTVRETQYF. The DNA for the CDR3 is TGTGCCAGCAGTAATGGGACAGTTCGAGAGACCCAGTACTTC.

This clonotype was observed many times. The chain recombines TRBV5-8 with TRBJ2-3; tentatively, D is TRBD2 (6 bases). Germline V gives CDR1 SGHTS, CDR2 YDEGEE. V was clipped by 0 bases and J by 2 bases, with 10 bases between them. There are 15 residues in the CDR3. CDR3 coding DNA: TGTGCCAGCAGCTTGGAGGGGACTTCCACAGATACGCAGTATTTT. Its translation: CASSLEGTSTDTQYF.

This chain joins TRBV6-2 or TRBV6-3 and TRBJ2-7; D not certain. Trimming took off 0 bases at V and 4 bases at J, with 22 bases between the two ends. Per the germline V gene, CDR1 is MNHEY and CDR2 is SVGEGT. This CDR3 has 18 residues. The CDR3 region is CASSYSAAQGVILYEQYF. Here the CDR3 DNA reads TGTGCCAGCAGTTACTCGGCGGCCCAAGGCGTTATACTATACGAGCAGTACTTC.

This clonotype was counted only a few times. This chain joins TRBV10-1 and TRBJ2-7, with 10 nucleotides matching TRBD1. V lost 8 bases, J lost 5 bases, and 9 bases stayed unmatched. This CDR3 region has 14 residues. Germline CDR1 and CDR2: WNHNN and SYGVQD (reference sequence). The CDR3, as DNA: TGCGCCAGCTTCGACAGGGGGCTTATCAACGAGCAGTACTTC. Its translation is CASFDRGLINEQYF.

J is TRBJ2-6 and V is TRBV5-8; maybe TRBD1 (5 bases). The V end was cut by 9 bases, the J end by 1 base, with 23 bases between. The CDR3 runs to 18 residues. Germline values: CDR1 SGHTS, CDR2 YDEGEE. Here the CDR3 DNA reads TGTGCCACCTTGGGGCCTGAAAGCTACCCATCTGGGGCCAACGTCCTGACTTTC. Its translation: CATLGPESYPSGANVLTF.

J is TRBJ2-1 and V is TRBV28, with 8 bases fitting TRBD1. The junction had 6 bases not matched to a gene; V was cut back by 3 bases and J by 8 bases. Looked up from germline, CDR1 is MDHEN and CDR2 is SYDVKM. The CDR3 runs 14 residues. The CDR3 DNA follows: TGTGCCAGCAGTTTCAGGGGGCTTGCCTATGAGCAGTTCTTC. Its translation is CASSFRGLAYEQFF.

About this clonotype: Compared with germline, one end of the junction differs, possibly owing to a read error. The chain joins TRBV29-1 to TRBJ1-2; 9 bases agree with TRBD1. Germline V lookup: CDR1 SQVTM, CDR2 ANQGSEA. This CDR3 has 12 residues. CDR3 in amino acids: CGVPWTGEGYTF. As DNA, the CDR3 is TGCGGCGTCCCCTGGACAGGGGAAGGCTACACCTTC. The whole variable domain, filled in from reference TRBV29-1 and TRBJ1-2, reads SAVISQKPSRDICQRGTSLTIQCQVDSQVTMMFWYRQQPGQSLTLIATANQGSEATYESGFVIDKFPISRPNLTFSTLTVSNMSPEDSSIYLCGVPWTGEGYTFGSGTRLTVV.

Many counts were recorded for this clonotype. The rearrangement joins TRBV7-9 to TRBJ1-1; D is uncertain. CDR3 length: 16 residues. Germline V CDR1 and CDR2: SEHNR, FQNEAQ (reference sequence). V lost 4 bases and J 1 base, leaving 16 bases between the germline ends. The CDR3 sequence: CASSSDPKMGNTEAFF. The CDR3 region has the DNA TGTGCCAGCAGCTCCGACCCCAAGATGGGGAACACTGAAGCTTTCTTT.

The chain carries TRBV20-1 and TRBJ1-1; D gene unclear. The V gene lost 6 bases and the J gene lost 7 bases, with 21 bases spanning the gap. In germline, CDR1 is DFQATT, CDR2 SNEGSKA (reference sequence). The CDR3 is made up of 14 amino acids. In DNA, the CDR3 is TGCAGTGCCCTCCGGAACGAGGGAAGATATGAAGCTTTCTTT. Translation: CSALRNEGRYEAFF.

The rearrangement links TRBV6-5 to TRBJ2-1; D is possibly TRBD2 (6 bases). Germline V gene data show CDR1 as MNHEY and CDR2 as SVGAGI. V lost 6 bases, J lost 2 bases, and 14 bases lay in between. The CDR3 is 15 amino acids. The CDR3 is CASSSGGTPYNEQFF. As DNA, the CDR3 is TGTGCCAGCAGCTCTGGAGGGACGCCCTACAATGAGCAGTTCTTC.

The chain couples TRBV7-9 to TRBJ2-5, with TRBD1 matching 11 bases. CDR1 is SEHNR and CDR2 is FQNEAQ in the germline V gene (reference sequence). The CDR3 runs 15 residues. V shed 6 bases and J 5 bases; nucleotides not matched to a gene: 8. This chain's CDR3 is CASSPGQGELETQYF. CDR3 DNA sequence: TGTGCCAGCAGTCCGGGACAGGGGGAATTGGAGACCCAGTACTTC.

The V gene is TRBV19, the J gene TRBJ1-5, with 9 bases identical to TRBD1. The V and J ends lost 4 bases and 5 bases, in that order; junction bases with no gene match: 3. This CDR3 is 14 amino acids long. Germline V lookup: CDR1 LNHDA, CDR2 SQIVND (reference sequence). The CDR3 protein is CASSTTGGHQPQHF. The CDR3 nucleotides are TGTGCCAGTAGTACTACAGGGGGCCATCAGCCCCAGCATTTT.

The rearrangement links TRBV4-1 to TRBJ1-5, with 9 bases that match TRBD1. This CDR3 is 18 amino acids long. After removal of 3 bases from V and 3 bases from J, the junction contained 12 bases not matched to a gene. Germline CDR1 and CDR2: MGHRA and YSYEKL. The CDR3 DNA reads TGCGCCAGCAGCCATTTCCCCGCGGGACAGGGTTACAATCAGCCCCAGCATTTT. Amino acids: CASSHFPAGQGYNQPQHF.

This chain links TRBV30 with TRBJ1-5; no firm D call. The germline V and J ends were trimmed by 3 bases and 1 base, with 16 bases remaining between them. The CDR3 covers 16 residues. Germline V CDR1 and CDR2: GTSNPN, SVGIG (reference sequence). CDR3 amino acids: CAWSPRRARSNQPQHF. CDR3 DNA sequence: TGTGCCTGGAGCCCCAGGCGGGCGAGGAGCAATCAGCCCCAGCATTTT.

In this sample, this clonotype turned up a few times. The chain links TRBV6-2 or TRBV6-3 to TRBJ2-3, with 7 bases that match TRBD2. The trim removed 0 bases at V and 4 bases at J, leaving 10 bases unmatched. The germline V gene encodes CDR1 MNHEY and CDR2 SVGEGT. The CDR3 is 17 amino acids. The CDR3 sequence: CASSYSMTGGPPDTQYF. In DNA, the CDR3 is TGTGCCAGCAGTTACTCGATGACGGGAGGTCCCCCAGATACGCAGTATTTT.

This clonotype turned up a few times. The chain employs TRBV27 and TRBJ2-3; D is perhaps TRBD1 (6 bases). Germline lookup yields CDR1 MNHEY and CDR2 SMNVEV (reference sequence). Trimming stripped 8 bases from V and 1 base from J, with 13 bases between. The CDR3 has 14 residues. The DNA of the CDR3 is TGTGCCAGCCAAGGGGGTTTTCGCACAGATACGCAGTATTTT. Residues: CASQGGFRTDTQYF.

The chain recombines TRBV5-6 with TRBJ2-3; D gene ambiguous. Germline lookup yields CDR1 SGHDT and CDR2 YYEEEE. CDR3 size: 14 residues. V dropped 2 bases and J dropped 6 bases, with 13 bases sitting between them. The CDR3 is CASSFPIAKDTQYF. In nucleotides, the CDR3 is TGTGCCAGCAGCTTCCCTATAGCAAAGGATACGCAGTATTTT.

This clonotype turned up a few times. The CDR3 is CASSSGGRDRGNEQYF. The CDR3 nucleotides read TGTGCCAGCAGCTCTGGGGGGCGGGACAGGGGTAACGAGCAGTACTTC. This chain joins TRBV7-9 and TRBJ2-7; 10 bases match TRBD1. CDR1 is SEHNR and CDR2 is FQNEAQ in the germline V gene (reference sequence). CDR3 length: 16 residues. The ends lost 4 bases at V and 5 bases at J; junction bases unmatched: 11.

Notes on this clonotype: This may be a read error: a much more frequent sequence differs by one nucleotide. The chain recombines TRBV9 with TRBJ2-3, with 11 bases lining up with TRBD2. There are 20 residues in the CDR3. Per the germline V gene, CDR1 is SGDLS and CDR2 is YYNGEE. The V segment lost 0 bases and the J segment 2 bases; nucleotides outside the gene matches: 14. CDR3 residues: CASSVAGRLAGGIPTDTQYF. CDR3 DNA: TGTGCCAGCAGCGTAGCCGGACGCCTAGCGGGAGGAATTCCCACAGATACGCAGTATTTT.

This chain joins TRBV9 and TRBJ2-3; D perhaps matches TRBD2 (6 bases). This CDR3 region has 19 residues. Between the trimmed V and J ends, which lost 0 bases and 0 bases, there was a span of 20 bases. The germline CDR1 and CDR2 sequences are SGDLS and YYNGEE. The DNA for the CDR3 is TGTGCCAGCAGCGTAGCACGAGGGGACTCACTTGAGAGCACAGATACGCAGTATTTT. Translating gives CASSVARGDSLESTDTQYF. Supplemented by reference TRBV9 and TRBJ2-3, the full variable domain reads DSGVTQTPKHLITATGQRVTLRCSPRSGDLSVYWYQQSLDQGLQFLIQYYNGEERAKGNILERFSAQQFPDLHSELNLSSLELGDSALYFCASSVARGDSLESTDTQYFGPGTRLTVL.

Remarks on this clonotype: This clone may be a read error of a much larger clone one base away. The rearrangement joins TRBV29-1 to TRBJ1-1; no reliable D call. This CDR3 is 12 amino acids long. Looked up from germline, CDR1 is SQVTM and CDR2 is ANQGSEA. CDR3 in amino acids: CSVQTLNTEAIF. In nucleotides, the CDR3 is TGCAGCGTGCAGACCCTAAACACTGAAGCTATCTTT.

As regards this clonotype: It may be a read error: a sequence one base away is much more abundant. CDR3 nucleotides: TGTGCCAGCAGTATCGGACAGGGAGGTGGCTACCCCTTC. Protein product: CASSIGQGGGYPF. The V call is TRBV6-5, the J call TRBJ1-2; 8 bases line up with TRBD1. Germline loops: CDR1 MNHEY, CDR2 SVGAGI. This CDR3 is 13 amino acids long.

In regard to this clonotype: Just one base apart from a much larger clone, this may be a read error. V is TRBV19 and J is TRBJ1-5; D may be TRBD1 (6 bases). Per germline, CDR1 LNHDA and CDR2 SQIVND (reference sequence). The CDR3 sequence is 17 residues long. The CDR3: CASSIVIGGLSKQPQHF. For the CDR3, the DNA is TGTGCCAGTAGTATAGTGATCGGGGGGCTTAGCAAACAGCCCCAGCATTTT. Filled out from reference TRBV19 and TRBJ1-5, the complete variable domain reads DGGITQSPKYLFRKEGQNVTLSCEQNLNHDAMYWYRQDPGQGLRLIYYSQIVNDFQKGDIAEGYSVSREKKESFPLTVTSAQKNPTAFYLCASSIVIGGLSKQPQHFGDGTRLSIL.

Comment on this clonotype: Its ends do not fully match the called genes, so a read error is possible. The V call is TRBV15, the J call TRBJ2-5; 9 positions agree with TRBD1. Germline assignment: CDR1 LNHNV and CDR2 YYDKDF (reference sequence). CDR3 size: 16 residues. Here the CDR3 reads CATSRRWDRVQGTQYF. CDR3 coding DNA: TGTGCCACCAGCAGACGTTGGGACAGGGTCCAAGGGACCCAGTACTTC.

This clonotype was observed a few times. CDR3 protein: CASSPIPGTEPSYEQYF. CDR3 DNA sequence: TGTGCCAGCAGTCCAATTCCCGGGACGGAGCCGTCTTACGAGCAGTACTTC. The chain combines TRBV27 with TRBJ2-7; perhaps D is TRBD1 or TRBD2 (5 bases each). The V and J ends lost 5 bases and 4 bases respectively, with 24 bases between them. The CDR3 contains 17 residues. Per the germline V gene, CDR1 is MNHEY and CDR2 is SMNVEV (reference sequence).

Worth noting for this clonotype: Given a much more abundant clone one base away, this may be a read error. This chain links TRBV6-6 with TRBJ1-1; unclear D gene. The germline V gene encodes CDR1 MNHNY and CDR2 SVGAGI (reference sequence). CDR3 size: 15 residues. CDR3 protein: CASLYDGGVRTEAYF. In DNA form, the CDR3 reads TGTGCCAGCCTCTATGACGGTGGGGTGAGGACTGAAGCTTACTTT.

The gene calls are TRBV9 and TRBJ2-7; 9 bases are shared with TRBD1. The germline V gene has CDR1 SGDLS and CDR2 YYNGEE. The CDR3 loop spans 16 amino acids. J gave up 4 bases and V 4 bases, and 12 bases lay outside the gene matches. CDR3 sequence reads: CASSPRTGVAVYEQYF. CDR3 DNA: TGTGCCAGCAGCCCGCGGACAGGGGTCGCGGTATACGAGCAGTACTTC.

There are many counts of this clonotype. The J gene is TRBJ2-1, the V gene TRBV7-2, with D hard to call. V was trimmed by 1 base and J by 0 bases, leaving 10 bases between them. This CDR3 is 16 amino acids long. Germline CDR1 reads SGHTA; CDR2 reads FQGNSA. The CDR3 loop reads CASSLDVFSSYNEQFF. In DNA form, the CDR3 reads TGTGCCAGCAGCTTAGACGTCTTTAGCTCCTACAATGAGCAGTTCTTC.

As for this clonotype: Since a much larger clone is just one base distant, this may be a read error. This chain connects TRBV12-3 or TRBV12-4 to TRBJ2-3; D gene unclear. This CDR3 comprises 15 residues. CDR3 sequence (DNA): TGTGCCAGCAGTTTAGAAGTAGTCGTCACAGATACGCAGAATTTT. This encodes CASSLEVVVTDTQNF.

There are many counts of this clonotype. This CDR3 reads CASSLVGQIYEQYF. The CDR3 nucleotides are TGTGCCAGCAGCTTAGTGGGGCAGATCTACGAGCAGTACTTC. The V and J genes are TRBV7-9 and TRBJ2-7; TRBD1 might be the D (5 bases). Germline-derived CDR1 and CDR2 are SEHNR and FQNEAQ (reference sequence). The CDR3 has 14 residues. V lost 1 base and J lost 3, with 10 bases in between.

A note on this clonotype: A read error may be the cause here, since a much bigger clone is one base away. The chain is built from TRBV6-5 and TRBJ2-1; 7 bases are shared with TRBD1. Looked up from germline, CDR1 is MNHEY and CDR2 is SVGAGI. This CDR3 is built from 13 residues. Germline trimming cut 4 bases from V and 5 bases from J; bases unmatched to any gene: 2. CDR3 DNA sequence: TGTGCCAGCAGTTGGGACAGTCACAATGAGCAGTTCTTC. This sequence encodes CASSWDSHNEQFF.